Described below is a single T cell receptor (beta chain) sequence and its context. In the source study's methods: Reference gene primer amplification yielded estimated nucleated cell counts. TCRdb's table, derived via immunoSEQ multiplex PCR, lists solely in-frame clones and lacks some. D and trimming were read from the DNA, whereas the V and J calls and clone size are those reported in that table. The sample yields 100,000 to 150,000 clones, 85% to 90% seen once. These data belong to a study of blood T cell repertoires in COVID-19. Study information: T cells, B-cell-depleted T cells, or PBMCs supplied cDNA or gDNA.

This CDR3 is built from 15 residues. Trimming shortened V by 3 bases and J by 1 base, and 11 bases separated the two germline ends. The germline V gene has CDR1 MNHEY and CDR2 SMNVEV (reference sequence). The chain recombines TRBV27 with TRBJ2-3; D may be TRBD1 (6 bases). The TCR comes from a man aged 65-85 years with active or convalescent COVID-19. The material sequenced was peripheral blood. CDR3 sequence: CASSFQGPGTDTQYF. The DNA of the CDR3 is TGTGCCAGCAGTTTCCAGGGGCCAGGCACAGATACGCAGTATTTT.